The 27 T cell receptor beta chains given below trace back to one sample, sequenced in a study of cytomegalovirus exposure and HLA in healthy donors. The PCR used 60 Vbeta and 13 Jbeta primers. Using immunoSEQ multiplex PCR, the repertoire was profiled, and TCRdb retains in-frame clones only, with some absent. The data show 60,000 to 70,000 clones, less than 70% seen once. The sequenced sample was PBMCs. Receptors originate from a woman in her forties or fifties in good health and CMV-seronegative.

J is TRBJ2-5 and V is TRBV5-1; tentatively, D is TRBD2 (7 bases). CDR3 length: 14 amino acids. Trimming removed 5 bases at V and 3 bases at J, with 14 bases between. Germline V gives CDR1 SGHRS, CDR2 YFSETQ. The CDR3 sequence is CASSFGGRKETQYF. The CDR3 nucleotides read TGCGCCAGCAGTTTCGGGGGGCGCAAAGAGACCCAGTACTTC. The full variable domain, in which reference TRBV5-1 and TRBJ2-5 provide the parts outside the CDR3, is KAGVTQTPRYLIKTRGQQVTLSCSPISGHRSVSWYQQTPGQGLQFLFEYFSETQRNKGNFPGRFSGRQFSNSRSEMNVSTLELGDSALYLCASSFGGRKETQYFGPGTRLLVL.

The gene calls are TRBV15 and TRBJ1-1; no reliable D call. The CDR3 loop spans 15 amino acids. Trimming cost V 0 bases and J 0 bases, with 8 bases left between them. Germline V CDR1 and CDR2: LNHNV, YYDKDF (reference sequence). The chain's CDR3 is CATSRDLLVNTEAFF. In nucleotides, the CDR3 is TGTGCCACCAGCAGAGATCTATTAGTGAACACTGAAGCTTTCTTT.

This chain links TRBV10-3 with TRBJ1-2; no clear D gene. V gave up 4 bases and J gave up 8 bases, with 14 bases separating them. Looked up from germline, CDR1 is ENHRY and CDR2 is SYGVKD. The CDR3 runs to 13 residues. CDR3 DNA sequence: TGTGCCATCAGTGGCCCCAATGGAGGCGGCTACACCTTC. This translates into CAISGPNGGGYTF.

The chain combines TRBV7-6 with TRBJ1-1; D gene unclear. This CDR3 contains 13 residues. Germline V gene data show CDR1 as SGHVS and CDR2 as FNYEAQ. Trimming removed 1 base from V and 4 bases from J, with 7 bases in between. The CDR3: CASSLGEATEAFF. The CDR3 coding sequence is TGTGCCAGCAGCTTAGGGGAGGCCACTGAAGCTTTCTTT.

The chain combines TRBV7-9 with TRBJ1-1; the D gene is possibly TRBD1 (6 bases). The germline CDR1 and CDR2 sequences are SEHNR and FQNEAQ (reference sequence). CDR3 length: 12 amino acids. The V gene lost 2 bases and the J gene lost 8 bases, with 9 bases spanning the gap. For the CDR3, the DNA is TGTGCCAGCAGCTTAACTGGGGGCGAAGCTTTCTTT. This translates into CASSLTGGEAFF.

This chain joins TRBV5-1 and TRBJ2-7; 7 bases agree with TRBD2. This CDR3 region has 12 residues. Germline assignment: CDR1 SGHRS and CDR2 YFSETQ. With V trimmed by 7 bases and J by 3 bases, 4 bases remained unmatched. The DNA of the CDR3 is TGCGCCAGCGGCAGGGACTACTACGAGCAGTACTTC. Its translation: CASGRDYYEQYF. The variable domain in full, completed from reference TRBV5-1 and TRBJ2-7, reads KAGVTQTPRYLIKTRGQQVTLSCSPISGHRSVSWYQQTPGQGLQFLFEYFSETQRNKGNFPGRFSGRQFSNSRSEMNVSTLELGDSALYLCASGRDYYEQYFGPGTRLTVT.

The V call is TRBV11-2, the J call TRBJ2-7; D is ambiguous. This CDR3 has 15 amino acids. CDR1 and CDR2 from the germline V gene are SGHAT and FQNNGV. Trimming took off 3 bases at V and 0 bases at J, with 12 bases between the two ends. In DNA, the CDR3 is TGTGCCAGCAGCTTTCCCGACTCGCGCTCCTACGAGCAGTACTTC. Amino acid sequence: CASSFPDSRSYEQYF.

This clone has just one count. The chain is built from TRBV5-1 and TRBJ2-3; 10 nucleotides align to TRBD2. In germline, CDR1 is SGHRS, CDR2 YFSETQ. Trimming took 0 bases from V and 1 from J; bases not matched to a gene: 5. The CDR3 length is 17 residues. This chain's CDR3 is CASSLVASGSGTDTQYF. CDR3 coding DNA: TGCGCCAGCAGCTTGGTAGCTAGCGGGAGTGGCACAGATACGCAGTATTTT.

This chain connects TRBV4-3 to TRBJ1-3; possibly TRBD1 for D (5 bases). The CDR3 totals 16 residues. Per germline, CDR1 LGHNA and CDR2 YSLEER. With 3 bases removed from V and 2 bases from J, the gap between germline ends came to 14 bases. Here the CDR3 reads CASSQERSRAGNTIYF. The DNA of the CDR3 is TGCGCCAGCAGCCAGGAACGGAGCAGGGCTGGAAACACCATATATTTT.

The chain joins TRBV4-3 to TRBJ1-1, with TRBD1 matching 8 bases. The CDR3 runs 13 residues. The germline V gene has CDR1 LGHNA and CDR2 YSLEER. V was clipped by 8 bases and J by 4 bases; unmatched bases: 6. DNA for the CDR3: TGCGCCAGCCGCAGGGGGCTGAGCACTGAAGCTTTCTTT. It specifies CASRRGLSTEAFF.

A note on this clone: At one of its ends the junction is not consistent with the germline gene, which may arise from a read error. The chain joins TRBV2 to TRBJ1-5, with 10 positions matching TRBD1. The CDR3 length is 15 residues. Germline V gives CDR1 SNHLY, CDR2 FYNNEI. The CDR3 protein is CASSPYGTGDQPQNF. As DNA, the CDR3 is TGTGCCAGCAGTCCCTACGGGACAGGGGATCAGCCCCAGAATTTT.

The chain has TRBV7-3 and TRBJ2-1, with TRBD2 identical over 8 bases. Per the germline V gene, CDR1 is SGHTA and CDR2 is FQGTGA. V was pared by 1 base and J by 0 bases, with 8 bases of the junction left unmatched. There are 18 residues in the CDR3. CDR3 sequence (DNA): TGTGCCAGCAGCTTAATGGGGGCGGCGGGAGGCTCCTACAATGAGCAGTTCTTC. Translated, it gives CASSLMGAAGGSYNEQFF.

The V and J genes are TRBV30 and TRBJ1-1; D is possibly TRBD1 (6 bases). V lost 1 base to trimming and J lost 0 bases, with 27 bases between them. Looked up from germline, CDR1 is GTSNPN and CDR2 is SVGIG (reference sequence). CDR3 length equals 20 residues. Written as DNA, the CDR3 is TGTGCCTGGAGTGGGGGGCGCGTAATCCGGTGGGGTGGGGTGAACACTGAAGCTTTCTTT. This sequence encodes CAWSGGRVIRWGGVNTEAFF. Together with reference TRBV30 and TRBJ1-1, the CDR3 gives the full variable domain: SQTIHQWPATLVQPVGSPLSLECTVEGTSNPNLYWYRQAAGRGLQLLFYSVGIGQISSEVPQNLSASRPQDRQFILSSKKLLLSDSGFYLCAWSGGRVIRWGGVNTEAFFGQGTRLTVV.

The CDR3 loop reads CASSPPGQGTGELFF. CDR3 coding DNA: TGTGCCAGCTCACCACCGGGACAGGGAACCGGGGAGCTGTTTTTT. The chain employs TRBV18 and TRBJ2-2; 9 bases are shared with TRBD1. V lost 0 bases to trimming and J lost 5 bases; unmatched junction nucleotides: 1. This CDR3 is 15 amino acids long. CDR1 and CDR2 (germline): KGHSH, LQKENI.

The rearrangement links TRBV30 to TRBJ1-2; maybe TRBD1 (5 bases). V lost 3 bases and J lost 7, with 9 bases in between. The germline gives CDR1 GTSNPN, CDR2 SVGIG (reference sequence). The CDR3 runs to 11 residues. The CDR3 DNA follows: TGTGCCTGGAGCCGGGGGGTTGGCTACACCTTC. Its protein product is CAWSRGVGYTF.

This clone was detected a few times. The genes are TRBV18 and TRBJ2-1; TRBD2 is a possible D gene (5 bases). With 3 bases removed from V and 6 bases from J, the gap between germline ends came to 12 bases. The CDR3 extends over 14 amino acids. Germline V gives CDR1 KGHSH, CDR2 LQKENI. CDR3 protein: CASSPPSGFNEQFF. The DNA for the CDR3 is TGTGCCAGCTCACCTCCCAGCGGTTTCAATGAGCAGTTCTTC.

This clone was counted between two and nine times. The chain is built from TRBV11-3 and TRBJ2-5, with 10 positions matching TRBD1. Germline CDR1 is SGHNT and CDR2 is YENEEA. The CDR3 consists of 15 residues. Trimming removed 5 bases from V and 5 bases from J; junction bases left unmatched: 8. The CDR3 nucleotides read TGTGCCAGCAGCCGTGGGACAGGGGCGGAGGAGACCCAGTACTTC. Protein product: CASSRGTGAEETQYF.

V and J are TRBV5-4 and TRBJ1-2; tentatively, D is TRBD1 (5 bases). The CDR3 spans 15 residues. CDR1 is SGHNT and CDR2 is YYREEE in the germline V gene (reference sequence). V lost 3 bases and J 5 bases, leaving 17 bases between the germline ends. CDR3 sequence: CASSSRTNSLYGYTF. The CDR3 DNA reads TGTGCCAGCAGCTCGCGGACAAATAGTCTTTATGGCTACACCTTC.

About this clone itself: An end of the junction does not agree with germline; a read error may underlie this. J is TRBJ1-2 and V is TRBV5-6; D remains ambiguous. CDR1 and CDR2 (germline): SGHDT, YYEEEE. The CDR3 spans 13 residues. The CDR3 DNA reads as TGTGCCAGCAGCCCTAGCCGTAACTATGGCTACATCTTC. Translating gives CASSPSRNYGYIF.

This chain links TRBV5-1 with TRBJ2-5; 15 nucleotides align to TRBD2. Unmatched junction bases numbered 7, after V lost 5 bases and J lost 2 bases. The length of the CDR3 is 17 residues. Looked up from germline, CDR1 is SGHRS and CDR2 is YFSETQ. CDR3 amino acids: CASSLGLAGGNQETQYF. The CDR3 DNA follows: TGCGCCAGCAGTCTCGGACTAGCGGGAGGGAATCAAGAGACCCAGTACTTC.

This clone turned up a few times. The junction departs from the called germline gene at one end, perhaps through a read error. The V and J genes are TRBV7-7 and TRBJ2-5; TRBD2 aligns across 8 bases. CDR3 length equals 16 residues. CDR1 is SSHAT and CDR2 is FNYEAQ in the germline V gene (reference sequence). Here the CDR3 reads CASSLLSGGPLETQYF. The CDR3 DNA reads as TGTGCTAGCAGCTTATTATCGGGAGGGCCTTTAGAGACCCAGTACTTC.

This sequence joins TRBV28 and TRBJ2-3; weak D call: TRBD2 (5 bases). CDR1 is MDHEN and CDR2 is SYDVKM in the germline V gene. CDR3 length: 16 residues. V was pared by 6 bases and J by 4 bases, with 20 bases between. CDR3 DNA: TGTGCCAGCAGCAGCCCCGAGGGTAGTATGGCAGATACGCAGTATTTT. Translation gives CASSSPEGSMADTQYF.

This clone was recorded a few times. The chain combines TRBV2 with TRBJ2-7; D possibly corresponds to TRBD1 (5 bases). With 3 bases removed from V and 11 bases from J, the gap between germline ends came to 11 bases. This CDR3 has 11 residues. Germline loops: CDR1 SNHLY, CDR2 FYNNEI. The CDR3: CASSEGGAEYF. Written as DNA, the CDR3 is TGTGCCAGCAGTGAGGGTGGGGCAGAGTACTTC.

V gene TRBV28 combines with J gene TRBJ2-3; TRBD2 matches 12 bases. The CDR3 runs 14 residues. Germline trimming cut 7 bases from V and 6 bases from J; bases unmatched to any gene: 5. CDR1 is MDHEN and CDR2 is SYDVKM in the germline V gene. The CDR3 loop reads CASNPLAGGDTQYF. The CDR3 coding sequence is TGTGCCAGCAACCCTCTAGCGGGAGGGGATACGCAGTATTTT.

J is TRBJ2-1 and V is TRBV30, with D possibly TRBD1 on 6 matching bases. The CDR3 has 13 residues. Germline CDR1 and CDR2: GTSNPN and SVGIG (reference sequence). The V end lost 0 bases, the J end lost 6 bases, and 9 bases lay between the germline ends. The CDR3 bases are TGTGCCTGGAGTGTACTAGGGGGCAATGAGCAGTTCTTC. Its protein is CAWSVLGGNEQFF. The full variable domain, with the rest looked up from reference TRBV30 and TRBJ2-1, is SQTIHQWPATLVQPVGSPLSLECTVEGTSNPNLYWYRQAAGRGLQLLFYSVGIGQISSEVPQNLSASRPQDRQFILSSKKLLLSDSGFYLCAWSVLGGNEQFFGPGTRLTVL.

This clone has only a few counts. The chain has TRBV10-2 and TRBJ1-5; possibly TRBD1 for D (5 bases). This CDR3 has 18 residues. Trimming left V 0 bases short and J 3 bases short, with 18 bases between. Germline assignment: CDR1 WSHSY and CDR2 SAAADI. CDR3: CASSESVGGRTSNQPQHF. In DNA, the CDR3 is TGCGCCAGCAGTGAGTCCGTGGGGGGACGGACCTCCAATCAGCCCCAGCATTTT.

The chain links TRBV7-9 to TRBJ2-5; the match to TRBD2 covers 11 bases. Per the germline V gene, CDR1 is SEHNR and CDR2 is FQNEAQ (reference sequence). The length of the CDR3 is 12 residues. Losses at the gene ends were 5 bases for V and 11 bases for J; bases not matched to a gene: 4. The CDR3 coding sequence is TGTGCCAGCAGCACCTCTAGCGGGAGGCAGTACTTC. Its protein product is CASSTSSGRQYF.